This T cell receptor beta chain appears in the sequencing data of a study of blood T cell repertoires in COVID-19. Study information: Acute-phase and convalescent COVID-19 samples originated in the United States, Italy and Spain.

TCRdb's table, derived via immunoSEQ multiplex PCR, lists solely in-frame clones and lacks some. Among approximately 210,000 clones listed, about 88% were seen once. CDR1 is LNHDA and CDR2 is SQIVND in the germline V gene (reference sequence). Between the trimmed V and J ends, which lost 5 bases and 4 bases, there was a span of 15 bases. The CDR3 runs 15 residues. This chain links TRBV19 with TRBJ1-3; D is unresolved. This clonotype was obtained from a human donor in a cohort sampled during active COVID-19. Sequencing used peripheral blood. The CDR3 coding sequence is TGTGCCAGTAGTTCGGGTGTGACGGTCGGAAACACCATATATTTT. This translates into CASSSGVTVGNTIYF.